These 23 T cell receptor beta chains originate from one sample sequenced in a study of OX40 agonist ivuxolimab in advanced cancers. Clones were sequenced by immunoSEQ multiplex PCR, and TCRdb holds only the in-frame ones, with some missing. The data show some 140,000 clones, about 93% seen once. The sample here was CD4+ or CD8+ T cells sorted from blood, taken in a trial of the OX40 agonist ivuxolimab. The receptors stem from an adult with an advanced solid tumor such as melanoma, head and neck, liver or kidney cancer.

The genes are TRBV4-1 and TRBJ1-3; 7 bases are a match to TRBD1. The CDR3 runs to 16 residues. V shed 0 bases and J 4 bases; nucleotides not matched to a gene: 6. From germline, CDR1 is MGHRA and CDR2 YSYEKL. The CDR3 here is CASSQEWRGPGNTIYF. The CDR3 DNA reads TGCGCCAGCAGCCAAGAGTGGAGGGGGCCAGGAAACACCATATATTTT.

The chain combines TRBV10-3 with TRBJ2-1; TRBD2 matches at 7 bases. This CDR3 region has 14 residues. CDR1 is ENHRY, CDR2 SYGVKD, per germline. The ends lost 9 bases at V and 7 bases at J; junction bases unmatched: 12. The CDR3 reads CAIAPGLTGNEQFF. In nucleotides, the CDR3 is TGTGCCATTGCTCCGGGACTAACTGGGAATGAGCAGTTCTTC.

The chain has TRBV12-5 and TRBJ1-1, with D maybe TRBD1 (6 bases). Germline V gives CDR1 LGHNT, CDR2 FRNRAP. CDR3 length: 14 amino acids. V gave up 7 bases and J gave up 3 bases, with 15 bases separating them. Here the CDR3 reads CASVPGGPHTEAFF. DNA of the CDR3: TGTGCTAGTGTGCCCGGGGGGCCACACACTGAAGCTTTCTTT.

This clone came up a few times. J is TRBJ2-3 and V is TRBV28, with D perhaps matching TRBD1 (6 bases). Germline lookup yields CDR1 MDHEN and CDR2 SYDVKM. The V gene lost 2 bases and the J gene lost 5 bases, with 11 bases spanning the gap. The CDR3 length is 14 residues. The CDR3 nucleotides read TGTGCCAGCAGTTTAGGGGGCGCGAGAGATACGCAGTATTTT. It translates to CASSLGGARDTQYF. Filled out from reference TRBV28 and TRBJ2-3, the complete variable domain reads DVKVTQSSRYLVKRTGEKVFLECVQDMDHENMFWYRQDPGLGLRLIYFSYDVKMKEKGDIPEGYSVSREKKERFSLILESASTNQTSMYLCASSLGGARDTQYFGPGTRLTVL.

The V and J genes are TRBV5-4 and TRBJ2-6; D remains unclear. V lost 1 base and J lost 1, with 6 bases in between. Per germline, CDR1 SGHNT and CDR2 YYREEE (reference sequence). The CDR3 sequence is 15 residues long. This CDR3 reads CASSLSVSGANVLTF. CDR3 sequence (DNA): TGTGCCAGCAGCTTGAGTGTATCTGGGGCCAACGTCCTGACTTTC.

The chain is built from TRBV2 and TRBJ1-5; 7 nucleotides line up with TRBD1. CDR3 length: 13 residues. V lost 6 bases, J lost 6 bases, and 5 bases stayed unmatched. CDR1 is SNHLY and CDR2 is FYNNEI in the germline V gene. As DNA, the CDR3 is TGTGCCAGCAGCCTACAGGGGAGTCAGCCCCAGCATTTT. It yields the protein CASSLQGSQPQHF.

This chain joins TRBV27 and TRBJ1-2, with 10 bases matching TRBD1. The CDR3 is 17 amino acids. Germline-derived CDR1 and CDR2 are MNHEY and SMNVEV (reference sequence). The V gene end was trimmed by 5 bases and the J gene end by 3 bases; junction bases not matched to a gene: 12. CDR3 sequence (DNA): TGTGCCAGCAGTCCTTACACCGGACAGGGGGTATACTATGGCTACACCTTC. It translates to CASSPYTGQGVYYGYTF.

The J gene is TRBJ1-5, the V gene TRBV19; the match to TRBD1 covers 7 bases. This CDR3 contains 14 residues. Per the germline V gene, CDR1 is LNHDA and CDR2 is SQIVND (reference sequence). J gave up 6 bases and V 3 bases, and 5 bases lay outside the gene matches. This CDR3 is CASSITGASQPQHF. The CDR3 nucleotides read TGTGCCAGTAGTATCACAGGGGCTAGTCAGCCCCAGCATTTT. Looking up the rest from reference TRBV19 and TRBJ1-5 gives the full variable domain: DGGITQSPKYLFRKEGQNVTLSCEQNLNHDAMYWYRQDPGQGLRLIYYSQIVNDFQKGDIAEGYSVSREKKESFPLTVTSAQKNPTAFYLCASSITGASQPQHFGDGTRLSIL.

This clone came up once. The CDR3 reads CASSPDRVGHQPQHF. CDR3 bases: TGTGCCAGCAGCCCGGACAGGGTGGGTCATCAGCCCCAGCATTTT. This chain connects TRBV7-2 to TRBJ1-5, with 8 nucleotides matching TRBD1. The CDR3 length is 15 residues. V shed 5 bases and J 5 bases; nucleotides not matched to a gene: 8. The germline V gene has CDR1 SGHTA and CDR2 FQGNSA. The variable domain in full, with the rest retrieved from reference TRBV7-2 and TRBJ1-5, is GAGVSQSPSNKVTEKGKDVELRCDPISGHTALYWYRQSLGQGLEFLIYFQGNSAPDKSGLPSDRFSAERTGGSVSTLTIQRTQQEDSAVYLCASSPDRVGHQPQHFGDGTRLSIL.

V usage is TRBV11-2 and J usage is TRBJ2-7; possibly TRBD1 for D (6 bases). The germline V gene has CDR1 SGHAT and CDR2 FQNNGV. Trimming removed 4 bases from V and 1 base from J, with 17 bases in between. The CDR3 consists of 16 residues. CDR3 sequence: CASSSRGQGSSYEQYF. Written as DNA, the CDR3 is TGTGCCAGCAGCTCCAGAGGGCAGGGGAGTTCCTACGAGCAGTACTTC.

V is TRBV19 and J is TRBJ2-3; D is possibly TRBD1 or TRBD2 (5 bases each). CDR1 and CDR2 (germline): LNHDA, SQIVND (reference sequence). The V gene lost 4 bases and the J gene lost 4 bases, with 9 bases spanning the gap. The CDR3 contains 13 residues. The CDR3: CASSKGPADTQYF. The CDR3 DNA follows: TGTGCCAGTAGTAAGGGACCCGCAGATACGCAGTATTTT.

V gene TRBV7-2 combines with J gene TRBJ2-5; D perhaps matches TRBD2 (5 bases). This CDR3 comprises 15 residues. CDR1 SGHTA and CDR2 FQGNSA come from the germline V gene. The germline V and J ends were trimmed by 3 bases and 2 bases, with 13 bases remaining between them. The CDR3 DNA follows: TGTGCCAGCAGCTTTAGCGCTCAAGAACAAGAGACCCAGTACTTC. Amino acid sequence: CASSFSAQEQETQYF.

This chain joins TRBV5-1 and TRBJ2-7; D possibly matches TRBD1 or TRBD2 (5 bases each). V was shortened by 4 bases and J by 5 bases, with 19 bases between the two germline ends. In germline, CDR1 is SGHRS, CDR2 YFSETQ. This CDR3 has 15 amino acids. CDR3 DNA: TGCGCCAGCAGCCCCCTTGGGTATCAGGGAGACGAGCAGTACTTC. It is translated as CASSPLGYQGDEQYF.

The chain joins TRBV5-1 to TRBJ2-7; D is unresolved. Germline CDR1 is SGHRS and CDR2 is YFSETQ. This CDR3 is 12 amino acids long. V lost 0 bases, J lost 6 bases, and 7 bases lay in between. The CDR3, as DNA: TGCGCCAGCAGCTTGGATCCGGCCGAGCAGTACTTC. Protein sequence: CASSLDPAEQYF.

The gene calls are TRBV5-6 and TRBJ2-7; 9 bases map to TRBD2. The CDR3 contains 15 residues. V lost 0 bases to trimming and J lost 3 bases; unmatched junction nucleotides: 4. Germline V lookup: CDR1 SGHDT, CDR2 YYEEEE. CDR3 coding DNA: TGTGCCAGCAGCTTGGTGGGTAGCGGGAGCTACGAGCAGTACTTC. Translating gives CASSLVGSGSYEQYF.

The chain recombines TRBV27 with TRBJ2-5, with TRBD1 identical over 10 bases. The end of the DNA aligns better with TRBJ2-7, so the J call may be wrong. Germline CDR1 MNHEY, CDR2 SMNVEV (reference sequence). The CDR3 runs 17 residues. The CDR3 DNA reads TGTGCCAGCAGTCCGGGACCCGGGACAGGGGCAACCTACGAGCAGTACTTC. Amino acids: CASSPGPGTGATYEQYF.

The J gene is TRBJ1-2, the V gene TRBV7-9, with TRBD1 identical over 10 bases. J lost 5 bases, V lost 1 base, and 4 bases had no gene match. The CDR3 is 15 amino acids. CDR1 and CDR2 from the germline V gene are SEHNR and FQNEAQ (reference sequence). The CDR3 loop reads CASSLDDRGLYGYTF. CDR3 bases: TGTGCCAGCAGCTTAGACGACAGGGGGCTGTATGGCTACACCTTC.

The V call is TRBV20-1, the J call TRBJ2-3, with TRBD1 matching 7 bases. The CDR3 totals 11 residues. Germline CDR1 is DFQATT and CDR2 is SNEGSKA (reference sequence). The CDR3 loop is CVGGGTDTQYF. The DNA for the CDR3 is TGCGTAGGGGGCGGCACAGATACGCAGTATTTT.

The CDR3 DNA reads TGCGCCAGCAGCTTGGTTGGGGGCAACTATGGCTACACCTTC. It translates to CASSLVGGNYGYTF. This rearrangement joins TRBV5-1 to TRBJ1-2; tentatively, D is TRBD1 (6 bases). The ends were cut back, 0 bases at V and 2 bases at J, with 8 bases in the middle. The CDR3 has 14 residues. Germline values: CDR1 SGHRS, CDR2 YFSETQ.

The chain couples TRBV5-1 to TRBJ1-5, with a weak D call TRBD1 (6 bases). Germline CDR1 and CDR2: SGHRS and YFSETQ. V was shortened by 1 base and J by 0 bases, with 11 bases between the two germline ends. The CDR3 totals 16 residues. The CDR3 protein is CASSLFPGDSNQPQHF. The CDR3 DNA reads TGCGCCAGCAGCTTGTTCCCAGGGGATAGCAATCAGCCCCAGCATTTT.

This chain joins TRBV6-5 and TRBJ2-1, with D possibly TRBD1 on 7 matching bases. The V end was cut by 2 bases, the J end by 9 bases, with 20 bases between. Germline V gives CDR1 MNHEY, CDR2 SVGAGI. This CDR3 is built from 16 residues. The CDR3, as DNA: TGTGCCAGCAGTTACACAGGGGAAATAAGGGGGGCTGAGCAGTTCTTC. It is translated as CASSYTGEIRGAEQFF.

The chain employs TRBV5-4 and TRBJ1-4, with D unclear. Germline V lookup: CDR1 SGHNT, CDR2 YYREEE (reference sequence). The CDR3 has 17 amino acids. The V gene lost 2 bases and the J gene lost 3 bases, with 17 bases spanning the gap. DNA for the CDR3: TGTGCCAGCAGCTTTGGCCCGGGTCAGAGGTCTAATGAAAAACTGTTTTTT. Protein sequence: CASSFGPGQRSNEKLFF.

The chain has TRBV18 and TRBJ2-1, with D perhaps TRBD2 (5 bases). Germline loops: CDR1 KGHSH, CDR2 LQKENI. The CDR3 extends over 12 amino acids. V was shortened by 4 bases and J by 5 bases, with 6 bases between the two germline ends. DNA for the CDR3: TGTGCCAGCTCACGGGGAGACAATGAGCAGTTCTTC. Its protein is CASSRGDNEQFF.